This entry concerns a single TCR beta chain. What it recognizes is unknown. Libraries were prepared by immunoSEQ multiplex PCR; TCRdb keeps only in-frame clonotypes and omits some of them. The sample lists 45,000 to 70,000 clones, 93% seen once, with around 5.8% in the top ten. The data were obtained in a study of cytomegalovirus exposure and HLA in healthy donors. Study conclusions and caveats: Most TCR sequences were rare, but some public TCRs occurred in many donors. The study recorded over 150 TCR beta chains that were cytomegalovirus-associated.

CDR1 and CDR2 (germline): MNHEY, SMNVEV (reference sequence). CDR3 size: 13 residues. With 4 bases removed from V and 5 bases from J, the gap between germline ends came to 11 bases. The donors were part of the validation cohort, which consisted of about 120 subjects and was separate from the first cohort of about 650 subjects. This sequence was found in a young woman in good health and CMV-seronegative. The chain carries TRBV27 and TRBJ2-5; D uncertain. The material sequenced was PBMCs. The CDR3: CASSSIAGETQYF. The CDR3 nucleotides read TGTGCCAGCAGTTCTATCGCCGGGGAGACCCAGTACTTC.